This T cell receptor (beta chain) is from a study of blood T cell repertoires in COVID-19. Repertoires were generated with immunoSEQ multiplex PCR, while TCRdb's copy carries only in-frame clones and drops some. The sample has roughly 280,000 clones; over 75% are singletons. Trimming removed 3 bases from V and 4 bases from J; junction bases left unmatched: 2. Germline-derived CDR1 and CDR2 are KGHSH and LQKENI. The length of the CDR3 is 15 residues. The TCR was taken from a woman aged 18-29 years who had recovered from COVID-19. The V and J genes are TRBV18 and TRBJ2-1, with 11 bases matching TRBD2. Sample: PBMCs or T cells enriched from blood (not recorded which). CDR3: CASSPSSGGYNEQFF. CDR3 coding DNA: TGTGCCAGCTCACCTTCTAGCGGGGGGTACAATGAGCAGTTCTTC.